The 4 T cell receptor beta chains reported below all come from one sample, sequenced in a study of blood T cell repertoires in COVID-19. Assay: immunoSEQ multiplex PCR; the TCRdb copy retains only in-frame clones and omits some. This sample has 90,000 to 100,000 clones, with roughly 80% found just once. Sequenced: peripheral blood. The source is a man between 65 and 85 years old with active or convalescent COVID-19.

CDR3 in amino acids: CASSVAGGHNEQFF. The CDR3 coding sequence is TGTGCCAGCAGTGTAGCGGGGGGTCACAATGAGCAGTTCTTC. The rearrangement joins TRBV25-1 to TRBJ2-1; 10 bases fit TRBD2. There are 14 residues in the CDR3. V shed 4 bases and J 5 bases; nucleotides not matched to a gene: 2. The V gene's germline CDR1 is MGHDK and CDR2 SYGVNS.

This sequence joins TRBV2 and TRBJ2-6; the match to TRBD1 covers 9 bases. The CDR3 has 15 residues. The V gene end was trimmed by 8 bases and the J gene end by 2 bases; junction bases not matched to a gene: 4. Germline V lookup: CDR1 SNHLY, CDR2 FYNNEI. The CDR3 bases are TGTGCCAGCGGGACAGGGCAAGCTGGGGCCAACGTCCTGACTTTC. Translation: CASGTGQAGANVLTF.

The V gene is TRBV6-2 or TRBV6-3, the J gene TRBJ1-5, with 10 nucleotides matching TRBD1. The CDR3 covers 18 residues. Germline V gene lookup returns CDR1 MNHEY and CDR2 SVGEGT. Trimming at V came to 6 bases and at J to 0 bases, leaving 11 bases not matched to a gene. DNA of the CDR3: TGTGCCAGCAGCCCTGGGACAGGGGTCTTCTATAGCAATCAGCCCCAGCATTTT. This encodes CASSPGTGVFYSNQPQHF.

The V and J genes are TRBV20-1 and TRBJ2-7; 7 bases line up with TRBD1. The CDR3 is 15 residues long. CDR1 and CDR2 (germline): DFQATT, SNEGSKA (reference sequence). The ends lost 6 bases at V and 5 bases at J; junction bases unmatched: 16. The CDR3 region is CSASPPTVGTDEQYF. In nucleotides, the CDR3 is TGCAGTGCGAGTCCTCCTACGGTTGGGACAGACGAGCAGTACTTC.